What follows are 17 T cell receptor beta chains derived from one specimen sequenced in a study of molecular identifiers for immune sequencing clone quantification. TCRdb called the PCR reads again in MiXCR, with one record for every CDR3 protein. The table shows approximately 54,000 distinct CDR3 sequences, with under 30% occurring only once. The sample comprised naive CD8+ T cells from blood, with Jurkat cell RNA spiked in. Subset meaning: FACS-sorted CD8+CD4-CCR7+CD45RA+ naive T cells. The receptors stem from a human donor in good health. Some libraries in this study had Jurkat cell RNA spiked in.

The CDR3, as DNA: TGTGCCAGTAGTAATGGGGGGCTTAGCTCTGGGGCCAACGTCCTGACTTTC. It translates to CASSNGGLSSGANVLTF. The chain combines TRBV19 with TRBJ2-6, with D tentatively TRBD1 or TRBD2 (6 bases each). The CDR3 has 17 residues. V lost 4 bases, J lost 0 bases, and 13 bases lay in between. Germline loops: CDR1 LNHDA, CDR2 SQIVND (reference sequence).

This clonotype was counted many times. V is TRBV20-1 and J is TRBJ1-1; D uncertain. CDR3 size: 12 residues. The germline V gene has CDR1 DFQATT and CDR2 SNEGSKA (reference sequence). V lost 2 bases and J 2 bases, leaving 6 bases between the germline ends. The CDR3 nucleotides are TGCAGTGCTAGAAAATTCAACACTGAAGCTTTCTTT. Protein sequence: CSARKFNTEAFF.

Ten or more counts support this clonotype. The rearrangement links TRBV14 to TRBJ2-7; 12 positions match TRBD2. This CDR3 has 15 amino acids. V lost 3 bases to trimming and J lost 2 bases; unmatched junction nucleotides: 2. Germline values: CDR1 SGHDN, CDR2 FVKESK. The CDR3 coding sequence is TGTGCCAGCAGCCATACTAGCGGGGGGACCTACGAGCAGTACTTC. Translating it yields CASSHTSGGTYEQYF.

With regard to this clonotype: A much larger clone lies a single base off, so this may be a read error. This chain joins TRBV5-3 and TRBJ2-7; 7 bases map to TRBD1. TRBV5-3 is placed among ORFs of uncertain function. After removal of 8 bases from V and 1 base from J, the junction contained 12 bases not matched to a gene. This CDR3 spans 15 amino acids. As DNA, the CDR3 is TGTGCCAGCGGCTTGGGAAGGGGGCGATCCTACGAGCAGTACTTC. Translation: CASGLGRGRSYEQYF.

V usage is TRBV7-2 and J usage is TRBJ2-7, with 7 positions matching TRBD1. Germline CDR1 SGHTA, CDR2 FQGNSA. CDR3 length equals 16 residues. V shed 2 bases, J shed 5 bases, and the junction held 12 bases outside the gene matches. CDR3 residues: CASSLYRGHGSDEQYF. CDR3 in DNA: TGTGCCAGCAGCTTATACAGGGGCCACGGTTCCGACGAGCAGTACTTC.

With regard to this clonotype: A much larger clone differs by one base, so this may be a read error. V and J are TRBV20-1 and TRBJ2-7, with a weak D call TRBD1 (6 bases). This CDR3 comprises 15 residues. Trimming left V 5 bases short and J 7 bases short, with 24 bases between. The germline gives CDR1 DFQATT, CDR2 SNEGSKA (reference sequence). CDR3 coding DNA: TGCAGTGCTTTTCTCACAGGGAAAGCCAAGAGGGAGCAGTACTTC. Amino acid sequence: CSAFLTGKAKREQYF.

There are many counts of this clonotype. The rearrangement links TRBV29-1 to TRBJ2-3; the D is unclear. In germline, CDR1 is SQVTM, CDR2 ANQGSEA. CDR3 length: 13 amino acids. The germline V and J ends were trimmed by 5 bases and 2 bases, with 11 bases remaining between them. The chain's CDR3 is CSVIWPITDTQYF. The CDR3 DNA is TGCAGCGTTATTTGGCCCATCACAGATACGCAGTATTTT.

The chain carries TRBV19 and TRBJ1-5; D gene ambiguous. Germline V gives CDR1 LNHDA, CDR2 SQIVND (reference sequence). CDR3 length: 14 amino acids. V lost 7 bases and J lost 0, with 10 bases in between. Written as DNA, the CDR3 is TGTGCCAGTAATGTGGGATATAGCAATCAGCCCCAGCATTTT. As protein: CASNVGYSNQPQHF.

The chain's CDR3 is CASSVGLAENNEQFF. Here the CDR3 DNA reads TGTGCCAGCAGTGTGGGACTAGCGGAGAACAATGAGCAGTTCTTC. The genes are TRBV2 and TRBJ2-1, with 11 bases aligning to TRBD2. CDR3 size: 15 residues. The V gene's germline CDR1 is SNHLY and CDR2 FYNNEI. J lost 5 bases, V lost 4 bases, and 4 bases had no gene match.

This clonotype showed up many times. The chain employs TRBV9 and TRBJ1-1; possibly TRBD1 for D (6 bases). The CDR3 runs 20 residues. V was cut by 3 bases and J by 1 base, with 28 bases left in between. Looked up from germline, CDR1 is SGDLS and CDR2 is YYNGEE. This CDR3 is CASSAYLSPEIGQKNTEAFF. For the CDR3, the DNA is TGTGCCAGCAGCGCATACCTGTCACCCGAAATTGGACAGAAGAACACTGAAGCTTTCTTT.

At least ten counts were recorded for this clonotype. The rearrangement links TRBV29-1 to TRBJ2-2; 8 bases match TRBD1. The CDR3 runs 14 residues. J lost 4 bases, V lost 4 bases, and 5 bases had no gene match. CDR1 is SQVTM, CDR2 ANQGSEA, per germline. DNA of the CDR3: TGCAGCGTTGCCCAGGGGGCGGCCACCGGGGAGCTGTTTTTT. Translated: CSVAQGAATGELFF.

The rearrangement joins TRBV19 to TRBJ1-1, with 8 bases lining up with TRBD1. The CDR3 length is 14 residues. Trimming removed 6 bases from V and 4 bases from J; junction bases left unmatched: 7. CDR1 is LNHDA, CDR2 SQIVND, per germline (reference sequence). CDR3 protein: CASRYQGAGTEAFF. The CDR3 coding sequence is TGTGCCAGTAGATACCAGGGGGCCGGCACTGAAGCTTTCTTT.

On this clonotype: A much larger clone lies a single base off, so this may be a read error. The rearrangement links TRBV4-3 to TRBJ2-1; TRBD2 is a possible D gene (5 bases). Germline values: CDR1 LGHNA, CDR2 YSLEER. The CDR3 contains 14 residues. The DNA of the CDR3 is TGCGTCAGCAGCGACGGGGTCCCTTATAATGAGCAGTTCTTC. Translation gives CVSSDGVPYNEQFF.

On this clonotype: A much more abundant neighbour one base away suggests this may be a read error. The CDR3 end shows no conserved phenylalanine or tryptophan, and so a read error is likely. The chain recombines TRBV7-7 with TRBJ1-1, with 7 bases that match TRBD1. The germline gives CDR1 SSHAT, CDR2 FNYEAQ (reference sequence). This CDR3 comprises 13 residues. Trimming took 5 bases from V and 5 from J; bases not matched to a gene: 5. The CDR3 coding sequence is TGTGCCAGCAGCCCAGGGGGTGGGACTGAAGCTTTCTCT. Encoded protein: CASSPGGGTEAFS.

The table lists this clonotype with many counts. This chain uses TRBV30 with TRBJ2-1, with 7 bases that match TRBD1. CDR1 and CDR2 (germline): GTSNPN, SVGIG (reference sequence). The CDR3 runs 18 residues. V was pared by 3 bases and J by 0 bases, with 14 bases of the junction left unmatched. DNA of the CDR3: TGTGCCTGGAGGACGGACAGGTCGTCTGAAAGCTCCTACAATGAGCAGTTCTTC. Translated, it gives CAWRTDRSSESSYNEQFF.

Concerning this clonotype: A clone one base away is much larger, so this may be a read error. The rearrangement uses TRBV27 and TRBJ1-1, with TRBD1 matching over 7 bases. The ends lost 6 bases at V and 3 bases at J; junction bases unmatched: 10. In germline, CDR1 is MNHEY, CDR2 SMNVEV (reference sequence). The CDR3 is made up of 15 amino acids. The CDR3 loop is CASRFGQEADTEAFF. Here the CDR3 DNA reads TGTGCCAGCAGGTTCGGACAGGAGGCAGACACTGAAGCTTTCTTT.

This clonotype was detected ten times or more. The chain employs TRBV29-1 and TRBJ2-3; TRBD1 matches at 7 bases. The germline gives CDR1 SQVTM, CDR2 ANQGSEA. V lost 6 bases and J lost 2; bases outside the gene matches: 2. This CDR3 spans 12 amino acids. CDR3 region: CSVQGYTDTQYF. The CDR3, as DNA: TGCAGCGTACAGGGGTACACAGATACGCAGTATTTT.